Reported below is one TCR beta chain. Antigen unknown. Sequencing used immunoSEQ multiplex PCR; TCRdb keeps in-frame clones, though not all of them. The profile covers 250,000 to 350,000 clones, with roughly 89% appearing a single time and about 0.91% taken by the ten largest. These data come from a study of cytomegalovirus exposure and HLA in healthy donors. Whole-study context: The same platform was used for the 100 to 150 validation repertoires and the roughly 680 first-cohort repertoires, a later analysis reported. General study findings and limits: According to a later analysis, TCR clusters from the first cohort tended to co-occur in the approximately 130 validation repertoires. Reportedly, cytomegalovirus status was diagnosed with high sensitivity and specificity.

Sample: PBMCs. This TCR was sampled from a woman younger than 30 in good health and CMV-seronegative.

This CDR3 is CASSLWAGDTYGYTF. CDR3 nucleotide sequence: TGTGCCAGCAGCTTATGGGCAGGGGACACCTATGGCTACACCTTC. The chain joins TRBV7-6 to TRBJ1-2; D may be TRBD1 (6 bases). This CDR3 comprises 15 residues. V shed 2 bases and J shed 4 bases, with 14 bases lying between them. Germline values: CDR1 SGHVS, CDR2 FNYEAQ. Using reference TRBV7-6 and TRBJ1-2 for the parts outside the CDR3, the full variable domain is GAGVSQSPRYKVTKRGQDVALRCDPISGHVSLYWYRQALGQGPEFLTYFNYEAQQDKSGLPNDRFSAERPEGSISTLTIQRTEQRDSAMYRCASSLWAGDTYGYTFGSGTRLTVV.